This T cell receptor (beta chain) originates from a study of blood T cell repertoires in COVID-19. The junction had 7 bases not matched to a gene; V was cut back by 5 bases and J by 6 bases. Germline loops: CDR1 MGHDK, CDR2 SYGVNS. This CDR3 has 15 residues. This clone was seen a single time. Per the original methods: Quantification of nucleated cells was approximated via reference gene primer amplification. Libraries were prepared by immunoSEQ multiplex PCR; TCRdb keeps only in-frame clonotypes and omits some of them. The V and J calls and clone size come from that table; D and trimming were worked out from the DNA. This sample has 300,000 or so clones, with around 90% found just once.

The material sequenced was peripheral blood. V and J are TRBV25-1 and TRBJ1-6, with TRBD1 identical over 7 bases. The origin of this receptor is a man aged 50-60 years with active or convalescent COVID-19. Here the CDR3 reads CASSQTGTGNSPLHF. CDR3 sequence (DNA): TGTGCCAGCAGTCAGACAGGGACGGGTAATTCACCCCTCCACTTT.